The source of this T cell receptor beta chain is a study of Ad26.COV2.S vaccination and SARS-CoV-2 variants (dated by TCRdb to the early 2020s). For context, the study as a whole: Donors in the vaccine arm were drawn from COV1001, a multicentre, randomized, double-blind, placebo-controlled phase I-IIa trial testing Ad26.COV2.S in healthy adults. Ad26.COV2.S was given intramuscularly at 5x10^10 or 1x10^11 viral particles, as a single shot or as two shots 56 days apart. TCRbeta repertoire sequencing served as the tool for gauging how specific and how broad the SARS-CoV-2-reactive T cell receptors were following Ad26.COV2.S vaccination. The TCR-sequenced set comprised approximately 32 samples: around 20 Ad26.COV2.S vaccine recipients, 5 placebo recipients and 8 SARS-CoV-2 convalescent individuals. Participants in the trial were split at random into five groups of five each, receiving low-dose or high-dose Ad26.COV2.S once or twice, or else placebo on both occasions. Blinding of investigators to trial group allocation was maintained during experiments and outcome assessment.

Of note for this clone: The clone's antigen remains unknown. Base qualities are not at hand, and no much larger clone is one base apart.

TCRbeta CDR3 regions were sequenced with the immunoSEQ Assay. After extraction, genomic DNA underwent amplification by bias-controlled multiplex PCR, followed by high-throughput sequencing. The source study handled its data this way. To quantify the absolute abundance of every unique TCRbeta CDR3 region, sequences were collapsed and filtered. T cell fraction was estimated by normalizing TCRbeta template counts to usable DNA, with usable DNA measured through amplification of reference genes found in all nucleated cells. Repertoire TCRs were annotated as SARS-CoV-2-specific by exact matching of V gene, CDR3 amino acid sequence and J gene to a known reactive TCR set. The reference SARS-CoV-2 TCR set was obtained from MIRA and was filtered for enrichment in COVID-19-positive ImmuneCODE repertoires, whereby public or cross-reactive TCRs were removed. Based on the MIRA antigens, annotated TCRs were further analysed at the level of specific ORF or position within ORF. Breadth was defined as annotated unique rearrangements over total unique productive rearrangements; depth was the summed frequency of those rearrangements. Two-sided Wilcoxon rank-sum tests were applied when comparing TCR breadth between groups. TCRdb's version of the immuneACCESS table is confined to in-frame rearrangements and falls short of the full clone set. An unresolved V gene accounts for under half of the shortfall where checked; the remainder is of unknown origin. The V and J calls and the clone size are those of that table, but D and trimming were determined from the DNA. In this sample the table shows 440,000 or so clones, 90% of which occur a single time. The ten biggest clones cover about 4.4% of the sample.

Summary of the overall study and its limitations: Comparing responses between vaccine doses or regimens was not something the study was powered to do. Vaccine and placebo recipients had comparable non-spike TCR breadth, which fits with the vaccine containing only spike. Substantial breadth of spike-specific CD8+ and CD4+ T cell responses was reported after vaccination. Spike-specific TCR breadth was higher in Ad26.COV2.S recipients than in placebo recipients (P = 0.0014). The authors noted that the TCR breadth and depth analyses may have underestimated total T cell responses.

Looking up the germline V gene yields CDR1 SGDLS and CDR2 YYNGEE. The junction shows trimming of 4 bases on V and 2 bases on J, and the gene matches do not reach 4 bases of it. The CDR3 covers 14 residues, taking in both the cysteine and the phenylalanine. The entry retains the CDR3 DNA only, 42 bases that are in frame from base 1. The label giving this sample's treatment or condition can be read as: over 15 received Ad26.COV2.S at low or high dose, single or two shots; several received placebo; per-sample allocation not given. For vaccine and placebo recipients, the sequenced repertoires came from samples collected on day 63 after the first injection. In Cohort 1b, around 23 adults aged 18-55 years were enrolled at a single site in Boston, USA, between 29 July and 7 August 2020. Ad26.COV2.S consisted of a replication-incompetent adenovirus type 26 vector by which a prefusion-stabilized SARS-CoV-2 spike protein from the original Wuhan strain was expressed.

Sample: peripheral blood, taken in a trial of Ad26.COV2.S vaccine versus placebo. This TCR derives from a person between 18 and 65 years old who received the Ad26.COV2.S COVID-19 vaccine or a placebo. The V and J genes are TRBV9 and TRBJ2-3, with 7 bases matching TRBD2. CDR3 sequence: CASSLGTITDTQYF. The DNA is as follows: TGTGCCAGCAGCCTTGGGACTATCACAGATACGCAGTATTTT.